One T cell receptor (beta chain) is described in this entry. TCRdb called the PCR reads again in MiXCR, with one record for every CDR3 protein. This sample has approximately 17,000 distinct CDR3 sequences; approximately 62% occur once, and the top ten carry roughly 1.1%. The sample originates from a study of vaccination and CD4 T cells after COVID-19. Overall study: Mild disease affected under 10 convalescent patients and severe disease one, all SARS-CoV-2 positive by nasal swab PCR.

Trimming cost V 4 bases and J 2 bases, with 9 bases left between them. Germline loops: CDR1 SQVTM, CDR2 ANQGSEA. The CDR3 totals 13 residues. This rearrangement joins TRBV29-1 to TRBJ1-3; unclear D gene. The TCR was taken from a human donor who had recovered from COVID-19. Sequences were derived from CD4+ T cells from blood, sampled after SARS-CoV-2 vaccination. CDR3 sequence reads: CSVVGSPGNTIYF. In DNA form, the CDR3 reads TGCAGCGTTGTAGGGAGCCCTGGAAACACCATATATTTT.